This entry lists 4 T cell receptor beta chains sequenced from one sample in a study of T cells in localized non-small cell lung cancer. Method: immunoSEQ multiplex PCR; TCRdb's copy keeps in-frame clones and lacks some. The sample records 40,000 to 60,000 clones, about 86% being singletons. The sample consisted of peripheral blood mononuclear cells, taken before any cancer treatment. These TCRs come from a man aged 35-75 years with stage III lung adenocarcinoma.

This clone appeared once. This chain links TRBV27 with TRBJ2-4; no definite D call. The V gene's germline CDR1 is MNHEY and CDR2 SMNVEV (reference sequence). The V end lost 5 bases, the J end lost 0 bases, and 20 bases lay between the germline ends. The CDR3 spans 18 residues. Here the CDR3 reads CASSPTPSQALAKNIQYF. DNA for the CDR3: TGTGCCAGCAGTCCGACCCCGAGCCAGGCACTAGCCAAAAACATTCAGTACTTC.

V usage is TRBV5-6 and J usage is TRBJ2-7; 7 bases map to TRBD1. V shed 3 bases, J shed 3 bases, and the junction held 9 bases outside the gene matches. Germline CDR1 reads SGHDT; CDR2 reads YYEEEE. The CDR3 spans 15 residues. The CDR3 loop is CASSSEQGLGYEQYF. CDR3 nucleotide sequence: TGTGCCAGCAGCTCGGAACAGGGGCTGGGCTACGAGCAGTACTTC.

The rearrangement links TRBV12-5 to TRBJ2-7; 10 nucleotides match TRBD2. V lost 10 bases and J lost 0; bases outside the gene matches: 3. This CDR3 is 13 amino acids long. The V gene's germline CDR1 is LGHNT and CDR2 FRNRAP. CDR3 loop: CATSGGGSYEQYF. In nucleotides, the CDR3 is TGTGCTACAAGCGGGGGGGGCTCCTACGAGCAGTACTTC.

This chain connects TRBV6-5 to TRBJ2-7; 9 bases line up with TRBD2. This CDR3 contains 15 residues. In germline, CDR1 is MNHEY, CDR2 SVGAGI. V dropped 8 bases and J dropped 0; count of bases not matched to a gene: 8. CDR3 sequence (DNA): TGTGCCAGCGGATTGACTAGCGGTTCCTCCTACGAGCAGTACTTC. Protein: CASGLTSGSSYEQYF.